This record concerns one T cell receptor beta chain sequence. The target antigen is unknown. The sample comes from a study of graft-versus-host responses after intestinal transplantation. Study information: Recipients were given multivisceral, liver-intestinal, or isolated intestinal transplants. For approximately three years after anti-thymocyte globulin induction, all recipients took tacrolimus and steroids.

TCRdb keeps only in-frame clones here, not all; method: immunoSEQ multiplex PCR. The sample consists of tens of thousands of clones, roughly nine tenths of them appearing once. This CDR3 spans 13 amino acids. CDR1 is MGHDK and CDR2 is SYGVNS in the germline V gene. The V and J ends lost 5 bases and 4 bases, in that order; junction bases with no gene match: 3. This specimen consisted of unstimulated CD8+ T cells sorted from spleen or lymph node cells, obtained before intestinal transplant. The V and J genes are TRBV25-1 and TRBJ1-1; TRBD1 aligns across 8 bases. The source of this sequence is a human donor who received an intestinal transplant. The CDR3 DNA follows: TGTGCCAGCAGTTACACAGGGGGCACTGAAGCTTTCTTT. Translating it yields CASSYTGGTEAFF.